Listed below are T cell receptor beta chains from one sample, sequenced in a study of technical replicates of blood from several donors. The protocol was immunoSEQ multiplex PCR, while the TCRdb copy is restricted to in-frame clones and leaves out a portion. The table shows roughly 60,000 clones, with over 85% occurring only once. Sequences were obtained from PBMCs. The origin of the receptors is a human donor in good health. Some clones in this sample may be carry-over from other donors' samples. Both conserved end residues are part of each CDR3. The D gene is left open where the match is weak.

v_gene	j_gene	d_gene	CDR3nt	CDR3aa
TRBV10-3	TRBJ2-7	TRBD2	TGTGCCACTCGAGCGGGGACGAACCCCGACGAGCAGTACTTC	CATRAGTNPDEQYF
TRBV30	TRBJ1-2	-	TGTGCCTGGAGTGTACGAGGAGCAAACTATGGCTACACCTTC	CAWSVRGANYGYTF
TRBV29-1	TRBJ2-1	-	TGCAGCGTTGCTTCGGGCGGGTACAATGAGCAGTTCTTC	CSVASGGYNEQFF
TRBV11-3	TRBJ2-3	TRBD1	TGTGCCAGCAGCTTCGACAGGGGAACAGATACGCAGTATTTT	CASSFDRGTDTQYF
TRBV5-6	TRBJ2-7	TRBD1	TGTGCCAGCAGCTTGGGACAGGGTATACGCGAGCAGTACTTC	CASSLGQGIREQYF
TRBV10-3	TRBJ1-5	-	TGTGCCATCAGTGAGGCAGGGGACCGTAATCAGCCCCAGCATTTT	CAISEAGDRNQPQHF
TRBV2	TRBJ1-4	-	TGTGCCAGCCGTCGAAGGACAGAAGGTTATGAAAAACTGTTTTTT	CASRRRTEGYEKLFF
TRBV2	TRBJ2-1	-	TGTGCCAGCAGTGAACCAGACGGGGCCTACAATGAGCAGTTCTTC	CASSEPDGAYNEQFF
TRBV4-1	TRBJ2-3	-	TGCGCCACCATGGGGGCGGGCCACGCAGATACGCAGTATTTT	CATMGAGHADTQYF
TRBV4-3	TRBJ2-4	TRBD2	TGCGCCAGCAGCCAAGAATACGGCGGGGGAAACATTCAGTACTTC	CASSQEYGGGNIQYF
TRBV4-1	TRBJ1-1	-	TGCGCCAGCAGCCACGAAACGACAGGGAACACTGAAGCTTTCTTT	CASSHETTGNTEAFF
TRBV9	TRBJ2-2	-	TGTGCCAGCAGCGTCGGACGGGGTTCTTCGACCAACACCGGGGAGCTGTTTTTT	CASSVGRGSSTNTGELFF
TRBV7-2	TRBJ2-7	-	TGTGCCAGCAGCTTTCAGGGTACGGCCTACGAGCAGTACTTC	CASSFQGTAYEQYF
TRBV7-9	TRBJ1-6	-	TGTGCCAGCAGCTTATCGATGGGAGGCGGCTATAATTCACCCCTCCACTTT	CASSLSMGGGYNSPLHF